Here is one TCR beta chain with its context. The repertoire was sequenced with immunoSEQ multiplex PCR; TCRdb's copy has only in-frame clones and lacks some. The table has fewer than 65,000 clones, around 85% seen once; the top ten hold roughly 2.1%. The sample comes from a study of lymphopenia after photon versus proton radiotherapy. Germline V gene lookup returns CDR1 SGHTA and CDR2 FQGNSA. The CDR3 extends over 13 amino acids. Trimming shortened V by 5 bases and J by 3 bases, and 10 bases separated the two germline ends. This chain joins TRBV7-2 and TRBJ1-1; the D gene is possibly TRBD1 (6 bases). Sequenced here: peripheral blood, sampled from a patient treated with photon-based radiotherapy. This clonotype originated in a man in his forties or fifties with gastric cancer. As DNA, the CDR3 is TGTGCCAGCAGCACCACAGGGTACACTGAAGCTTTCTTT. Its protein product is CASSTTGYTEAFF.